These T cell receptor beta chains were read from a single sample in a study of CD8+CD57+ T cells in acquired aplastic anemia. MiXCR was run by TCRdb on the reads, yielding one entry per CDR3 protein. The sample gives about 190,000 distinct CDR3 sequences, roughly 56% of which show up once; about 16% is in the top ten. The source material was sorted CD4+, CD8+, or CD8+CD57+ T cells (not recorded which) from PBMCs. The receptors originated from a human donor in good health, serving as a control. CDR3s include the opening cysteine and the closing phenylalanine or tryptophan.

len	v_gene	j_gene	CDR3aa
19	TRBV6-6	TRBJ2-1	CASVIDWASGVSSYNEQFF
12	TRBV30	TRBJ2-7	CAWSDGKYEQYF
14	TRBV5-1	TRBJ2-7	CASSSTPDRDEQYF
15	TRBV7-3	TRBJ2-3	CASSLMGIKNNEQYF
11	TRBV9	TRBJ2-3	CASSVVDTQYF
13	TRBV2	TRBJ1-5	CASRAGPNQPQHF
14	TRBV20-1	TRBJ2-7	CSAPPGTGHYEQYF
14	TRBV20-1	TRBJ1-6	CSARTGGVGSPLHF
12	TRBV20-1	TRBJ1-2	CSAAGGNYGYTF
14	TRBV7-2	TRBJ1-5	CASSLVEWVETQHF
11	TRBV2	TRBJ2-3	CARKEKDTQYF
16	TRBV6-6	TRBJ1-1	CASSWAMEGGNTEAFF
14	TRBV5-6	TRBJ2-7	CASSLTGGPYEQYF
12	TRBV5-6	TRBJ2-1	CASSFGGTEQFF
14	TRBV5-1	TRBJ1-6	CASSRGQGNSPLHF
13	TRBV12-3/TRBV12-4	TRBJ1-2	CASSFGSNYGYTF
16	TRBV4-1	TRBJ2-7	CASSQVISPVTGEQYF
14	TRBV24-1	TRBJ2-3	CATSAGGLTDTQDF
17	TRBV29-1	TRBJ1-1	CSVEGDFGVKGGTEAFF
15	TRBV9	TRBJ2-7	CASSRAGGPLNEQYF
18	TRBV7-2	TRBJ2-5	CASSPMAGRGSLQVTQYF
14	TRBV12-3/TRBV12-4	TRBJ1-2	CASSLWDRGNGYTF
15	TRBV14	TRBJ1-1	CASSPRQQKNTEAFF
14	TRBV6-1	TRBJ2-7	CASSGLDGSYEQYF
17	TRBV7-3	TRBJ1-6	CASSPSGQGPYNSPLHF
19	TRBV20-1	TRBJ2-4	CSARDQSGGARGAKNIQYF
12	TRBV9	TRBJ2-7	CASSPTPDEQYF
16	TRBV20-1	TRBJ1-6	CSARGDRGSYNSPLHF
15	TRBV15	TRBJ1-4	CATSRGPGINEKLFF
11	TRBV7-8	TRBJ1-5	CASSSPRPQHF
18	TRBV7-9	TRBJ2-3	CASSPTGLAGGPTDTQYF
14	TRBV6-5	TRBJ1-3	CASSLLRGGNTIYF
12	TRBV18	TRBJ1-1	CASSPDRVWAFF
13	TRBV5-4	TRBJ2-5	CASTLDSKETQYF
13	TRBV29-1	TRBJ1-4	CSVGDGLSGKLFF
15	TRBV29-1	TRBJ1-4	CSLRTGGRSGEKLFF
17	TRBV19	TRBJ1-2	CASRVQGRPIKNYGYTF
12	TRBV10-3	TRBJ1-5	CAISEGNQPQHF
14	TRBV20-1	TRBJ1-5	CSASEGGLQETQHF
15	TRBV7-3	TRBJ2-3	CASSLGGQVTDTQYF
24	TRBV20-1	TRBJ2-7	CSARVGTSPQHFGDGTGGGYEQYF
15	TRBV14	TRBJ1-1	CASSQGNKRDTEAFF
16	TRBV24-1	TRBJ1-5	CATSDGGRGSNQPQHF
16	TRBV15	TRBJ2-3	CATSSAGQGSGDTQYF
11	TRBV12-3/TRBV12-4	TRBJ2-3	CASSFRDTQYF
13	TRBV9	TRBJ2-2	CASSVPGGGELFF
13	TRBV29-1	TRBJ2-5	CASSVPGQETQYF
14	TRBV7-2	TRBJ1-2	CATTNRVPGYGYTF
12	TRBV6-6	TRBJ2-1	CASSYGGNEQFF
13	TRBV29-1	TRBJ1-1	CSVVRQENTEAFF
12	TRBV12-3/TRBV12-4	TRBJ2-7	CASSFGGYEQYF
14	TRBV5-1	TRBJ2-3	CASSLVPGADTQYF
13	TRBV29-1	TRBJ2-3	CSVARSGTDTQYF
15	TRBV2	TRBJ2-5	CASSDSGGYQETQYF
15	TRBV4-1	TRBJ2-4	CASSQTQGPWDIQYF
14	TRBV4-2	TRBJ2-5	CASSSWDHRETQYF
15	TRBV9	TRBJ2-1	CASSRASGGYNEQFF
15	TRBV19	TRBJ2-1	CASSTGTVPWNEQFF